The source of this T cell receptor (beta chain) is a study of cytomegalovirus exposure and HLA in healthy donors. The study, taken as a whole, reports: The study carried out a later analysis of TCR beta sequences. It associated 15,000 to 20,000 of them with specific HLA alleles at a false discovery rate of 0.05. V- and J-gene trimming in TCR beta was tied to a missense DCLRE1C variant by an analysis performed later.

13 Jbeta primers and 60 Vbeta primers were used for the PCR. The data were produced by immunoSEQ multiplex PCR, yet TCRdb's version contains in-frame clones alone and is incomplete. The sample has some 96,000 clones; approximately 71% are singletons. CDR3 length equals 16 residues. Germline trimming cut 8 bases from V and 3 bases from J; bases unmatched to any gene: 12. The germline V gene has CDR1 SGHVS and CDR2 FQNEAQ. This clone was seen a handful of times. Its cognate antigen is unknown. The sequencing input was PBMCs. The TCR originated in a female donor in good health and CMV-seronegative. The chain joins TRBV7-8 to TRBJ2-2; 7 bases match TRBD1. The CDR3 sequence is CASGGDRDRDTGELFF. Written as DNA, the CDR3 is TGTGCCAGCGGGGGTGACCGGGACAGAGACACCGGGGAGCTGTTTTTT.